This T cell receptor beta chain was found in a study of cytomegalovirus exposure and HLA in healthy donors. Remarks on this clone: Its antigen is currently unknown.

Study results and caveats: Most TCR sequences were seen very rarely across donors, but some public TCRs occurred in many. The authors reported that TCR beta sequences could predict HLA-A and HLA-B alleles. These predictions were accurate for most subjects in the first cohort.

Germline V gene data show CDR1 as LNHDA and CDR2 as SQIVND (reference sequence). V lost 5 bases to trimming and J lost 6 bases; unmatched junction nucleotides: 6. The CDR3 has 13 residues. PCR amplification relied on 60 Vbeta primers (plus 13 Jbeta primers). Only in-frame clones appear in the TCRdb table, and some are missing; sequencing was by immunoSEQ multiplex PCR. The sample contains under 100,000 clones, over 60% of which appear only once. The sequencing sample was made of PBMCs. V usage is TRBV19 and J usage is TRBJ1-2; 7 positions agree with TRBD1. The receptor was isolated from a man aged 35 to 55 in good health and CMV-seronegative. The CDR3 DNA sequence: TGTGCCAGTAGTCCCTCAGGGGGGAATGGCTACACCTTC. Translated, it gives CASSPSGGNGYTF. Full variable domain (outside the CDR3, taken from reference TRBV19 and TRBJ1-2): DGGITQSPKYLFRKEGQNVTLSCEQNLNHDAMYWYRQDPGQGLRLIYYSQIVNDFQKGDIAEGYSVSREKKESFPLTVTSAQKNPTAFYLCASSPSGGNGYTFGSGTRLTVV.